This paragraph reports one T cell receptor beta chain. The V end was cut by 4 bases, the J end by 1 base, with 15 bases between. This CDR3 has 16 residues. In germline, CDR1 is MGHRA, CDR2 YSYEKL. The source of the sample is a study of blood T cell repertoires in COVID-19. Libraries were prepared by immunoSEQ multiplex PCR; TCRdb keeps only in-frame clonotypes and omits some of them. The repertoire consists of roughly 520,000 clones, with roughly 90% occurring once and the leading ten covering about 1.7%. The chain carries TRBV4-1 and TRBJ2-3; a possible D gene is TRBD2 (6 bases). This receptor was taken from a middle-aged woman who had recovered from COVID-19. Sequencing was done on a sample of PBMCs or T cells enriched from blood (not recorded which). CDR3 nucleotide sequence: TGCGCCAGCAGCCCACTAGCTCGGGTGGGCACAGATACGCAGTATTTT. It specifies CASSPLARVGTDTQYF.